A selection of T cell receptor beta chains follows, all from one sample in a study of blood T cell repertoires in COVID-19. Only in-frame clones appear in the TCRdb table, and some are missing; sequencing was by immunoSEQ multiplex PCR. Here the sample spans around 55,000 clones, 85% to 90% being singletons. Sequencing was done on a sample of peripheral blood. The receptor source for this set is a man in his 60s with acute or convalescent COVID-19. CDR3s include the opening cysteine and the closing phenylalanine or tryptophan. The D gene is left open where the match is weak. Expanded clones get a size class; other rows say once, few or many, or leave the size out.

.	TRBV24-1	TRBD1	TRBJ2-5	TGTGCCACCAGTGGTTCCGGGACAGGGGGCCAAGAGACCCAGTACTTC	CATSGSGTGGQETQYF
.	TRBV9	.	TRBJ2-2	TGTGCCAGCAGCGTAGCATCGGGAACCGGGAACACCGGGGAGCTGTTTTTT	CASSVASGTGNTGELFF
few	TRBV28	TRBD2	TRBJ2-3	TGTGCCAGCACCCTCTTTGCGGCGGGAGGGTCCTTTAGCACAGATACGCAGTATTTT	CASTLFAAGGSFSTDTQYF
.	TRBV2	TRBD2	TRBJ2-1	TGTGCCTTGGCGGCGGGAGGCTACAATGAGCAGTTCTTC	CALAAGGYNEQFF
.	TRBV19	.	TRBJ2-2	TGTGCCAGTAGTAGCGGAGATGCCGGGGAGCTGTTTTTT	CASSSGDAGELFF
.	TRBV6-5	.	TRBJ2-7	TGTGCCAGCAGTCAAAGGGCCGGGGTAAGGGACGAGCAGTACTTC	CASSQRAGVRDEQYF
.	TRBV5-4	.	TRBJ2-7	TGTGCCAGCAGCTCCCGGACAAATAACGAGCAGTACTTC	CASSSRTNNEQYF
.	TRBV7-9	TRBD1	TRBJ1-1	TGTGCCAGCAGCTTAAGTTACGGGACAGCGAACACTGAAGCTTTCTTT	CASSLSYGTANTEAFF
few	TRBV6-2/TRBV6-3	.	TRBJ1-2	TGTGCCAGCAGCTCCTCCGTCTATGGCTACACCTTC	CASSSSVYGYTF
.	TRBV4-3	TRBD2	TRBJ2-7	TGCGCCAGCAGCCAATGGGCTAGCGGTCCACTCGAGCAGTACTTC	CASSQWASGPLEQYF
.	TRBV9	.	TRBJ2-7	TGTGCCAGCAGCGTAGGAGTCGGCGGGGCCGAGCAGTACTTC	CASSVGVGGAEQYF
few	TRBV7-2	.	TRBJ2-7	TGTGCCAGCAGCCCTAAGGCGGCCCGGCACGAGCAGTACTTC	CASSPKAARHEQYF
.	TRBV19	TRBD1	TRBJ1-1	TGTGCCAGTAGTATCCGGACAGGGGGCTTATCCTCGCCTGAAGCTTTCTTT	CASSIRTGGLSSPEAFF
.	TRBV6-2/TRBV6-3	TRBD1	TRBJ1-5	TGTGCCAGCAGTCTCCTCCCGGACAGGGTACGTCAGCCCCAGCATTTT	CASSLLPDRVRQPQHF
.	TRBV18	TRBD1	TRBJ2-7	TGTGCCAGCTCACCATCTCGCGGGACAGGGTTCTCCGAGCAGTACTTC	CASSPSRGTGFSEQYF
.	TRBV7-9	.	TRBJ1-2	.	CASSLVSGQGVDGYTF
.	TRBV5-4	TRBD2	TRBJ2-2	TGTGCCAGCAGCTCTCCCCTAGCGGAGAACACCGGGGAGCTGTTTTTT	CASSSPLAENTGELFF
.	TRBV18	.	TRBJ1-2	TGTGCCAGCTCACCATCTGGGGGGAACTATGGCTACACCTTC	CASSPSGGNYGYTF
.	TRBV2	TRBD1	TRBJ1-5	TGTGCCAGCAGTTCTTCCGGGACAGGAAATCAGCCCCAGCATTTT	CASSSSGTGNQPQHF
few	TRBV11-2	TRBD1	TRBJ1-6	TGTGCCAGCAGCTGGGGGACAGGGGAGGGTTTCTATAATTCACCCCTCCACTTT	CASSWGTGEGFYNSPLHF
.	TRBV25-1	.	TRBJ1-2	TGTGCCAGCAGTGAACAACAGGGTTTTGGCTACACCTTC	CASSEQQGFGYTF
once	TRBV9	TRBD2	TRBJ2-1	TGTGCCAGCAGCGTCTTACTAGCGGATTCCTACAATGAGCAGTTCTTC	CASSVLLADSYNEQFF
once	TRBV23-1	.	TRBJ1-6	TGCGCCAGCAGTCAATCGGTCCATTTTGGGCTAAGCTCCTATAATTCACCCCTCCACTTT	CASSQSVHFGLSSYNSPLHF
.	TRBV24-1	TRBD2	TRBJ2-7	TGTGCCACCAGTGACGCGACTAGCGGGAGGGCCGTAACCTACGAGCAGTACTTC	CATSDATSGRAVTYEQYF